A selection of T cell receptor beta chains follows, all from one sample in a study of T cells in Graves' hyperthyroidism and ophthalmopathy. Each CDR3 protein gets one entry after TCRdb re-called the multiplex PCR reads with MiXCR. Among around 400,000 distinct CDR3 sequences listed, nearly 15% were seen once. Material: blood. All receptors come from an older woman with Graves' ophthalmopathy. The CDR3 runs from the conserved cysteine through the conserved F or W. The order of the fields is D gene, clone size, J gene, V gene, CDR3 protein, CDR3 DNA. D genes are given only for firm matches. Not every row has a clone size; where given, it reads once, few, many or a size class.

>NA|NA|TRBJ1-5|TRBV6-1
CASSISRRRNQPQHF
TGTGCCAGCAGCATCTCCCGACGGCGCAATCAGCCCCAGCATTTT
>NA|many|TRBJ1-5|TRBV20-1
CSARAAGRYSNQPQHF
TGCAGTGCCAGGGCGGCAGGCCGCTATAGCAATCAGCCCCAGCATTTT
>TRBD2|NA|TRBJ2-1|TRBV11-2
CASSPGLAGIEVF
TGTGCCAGCAGCCCCGGACTAGCGGGAATAGAGGTCTTC
>NA|few|TRBJ2-2|TRBV10-2
CASSLPHGELFF
TGCGCCAGCAGTCTGCCACACGGGGAGCTGTTTTTT
>NA|many|TRBJ1-2|TRBV18
CASSPPAPTGIGYTF
TGTGCCAGCTCACCACCTGCCCCCACAGGGATCGGCTACACCTTC
>NA|many|TRBJ2-5|TRBV7-8
CASSLETGAYQETQYF
TGTGCCAGCAGCTTAGAGACGGGAGCCTACCAAGAGACCCAGTACTTC
>TRBD1|many|TRBJ2-7|TRBV30
CAWDGTGGFGEQYF
TGTGCCTGGGACGGGACAGGGGGCTTCGGCGAGCAGTACTTC
>NA|many|TRBJ2-3|TRBV30
CAWSWRRGSTDTQYF
TGTGCCTGGAGTTGGAGGAGGGGGAGCACAGATACGCAGTATTTT
>NA|NA|TRBJ2-7|TRBV6-1
CAGGRAYEQYF
TGTGCCGGGGGGAGAGCCTACGAGCAGTACTTC
>TRBD1|NA|TRBJ1-5|TRBV7-8
CASSLARDRNQPQHF
TGTGCCAGCAGCTTAGCTCGGGACAGGAATCAGCCCCAGCATTTT
>NA|many|TRBJ2-2|TRBV10-3
CAISESWEAGELFF
TGTGCCATCAGTGAGTCGTGGGAGGCCGGGGAGCTGTTTTTT
>TRBD1|many|TRBJ1-1|TRBV20-1
CSALQGARTEAFF
TGCAGTGCGCTCCAGGGGGCTCGGACTGAAGCTTTCTTT
>NA|NA|TRBJ2-7|TRBV5-5
CASSPDWEVEQYF
TGTGCCAGCAGCCCGGACTGGGAGGTCGAGCAGTACTTC
>TRBD1|few|TRBJ2-2|TRBV20-1
CSARVLNRGSLFF
TGCAGTGCTAGAGTTCTGAACAGGGGGAGTTTGTTTTTT
>NA|many|TRBJ2-4|TRBV5-1
CASSLKVVQQRASPIRNIQYF
TGCGCCAGCAGCTTGAAGGTCGTACAACAGAGGGCTAGCCCAATAAGGAACATTCAGTACTTC
>NA|NA|TRBJ2-5|TRBV28
CASSTGRAGWAETQYF
TGTGCCAGCAGCACCGGAAGGGCAGGGTGGGCGGAGACCCAGTACTTC
>NA|NA|TRBJ1-2|TRBV4-1
CASSHIGRPYGYTF
TGCGCCAGCAGCCACATCGGGAGGCCCTATGGCTACACCTTC
>TRBD1|few|TRBJ1-2|TRBV2
CASSDRGFGGYTF
TGTGCCAGCAGTGACAGGGGGTTTGGTGGCTACACCTTC
>NA|many|TRBJ2-7|TRBV20-1
CSASGTVAEYEQYF
TGCAGTGCTAGCGGGACGGTAGCAGAGTACGAGCAGTACTTC
>NA|NA|TRBJ2-3|TRBV19
CASRLWANTDTQYF
TGTGCCAGTAGGCTGTGGGCCAACACAGATACGCAGTATTTT
>TRBD1|many|TRBJ2-5|TRBV11-1
CASSLVYTGEETQYF
TGTGCCAGCAGCTTAGTTTACACAGGGGAAGAGACCCAGTACTTC
>NA|NA|TRBJ1-2|TRBV9
CASSVREADGYTF
TGTGCCAGCAGCGTCAGGGAGGCGGACGGCTACACCTTC
>NA|NA|TRBJ1-1|TRBV20-1
CSARDPNTEAFF
TGCAGTGCTAGAGATCCGAACACTGAAGCTTTCTTT
>TRBD1|many|TRBJ1-1|TRBV12-3/TRBV12-4
CASSFLGQGAPAFF
TGTGCCAGCAGTTTTCTTGGACAGGGGGCGCCAGCTTTCTTT
>TRBD1|once|TRBJ1-2|TRBV5-6
CASSLEATGMDYGYTF
TGTGCCAGCAGCTTGGAGGCGACAGGGATGGACTATGGCTACACCTTC
>NA|many|TRBJ2-3|TRBV9
CASSVDQTDTQYF
TGTGCCAGCAGCGTAGATCAGACAGATACGCAGTATTTT
>NA|NA|TRBJ2-5|TRBV19
CASSPWSGGYQETQYF
TGTGCCAGTAGTCCTTGGAGCGGAGGGTACCAAGAGACCCAGTACTTC
>TRBD1|NA|TRBJ2-3|TRBV4-1
CASSQGDRGLTDTQYF
TGCGCCAGCAGCCAGGGGGACAGGGGTTTAACAGATACGCAGTATTTT
>TRBD2|many|TRBJ2-1|TRBV30
CAWSRGLAGAFEQFF
TGTGCCTGGAGCCGCGGACTAGCGGGAGCTTTTGAGCAGTTCTTC
>NA|many|TRBJ2-1|TRBV5-1
CASSLEGHEQFF
TGCGCCAGCAGCTTGGAGGGGCATGAGCAGTTCTTC
>NA|few|TRBJ1-5|TRBV6-4
CASSDAPWYQPQHF
TGTGCCAGCAGTGACGCCCCCTGGTATCAGCCCCAGCATTTT
>NA|many|TRBJ2-5|TRBV9
CASSTRGRLQETQYF
TGTGCCAGCAGCACAAGAGGACGCCTTCAAGAGACCCAGTACTTC
>TRBD2|few|TRBJ2-5|TRBV5-1
CASSGRLAGSQETQYF
TGCGCCAGCAGCGGGCGACTAGCGGGTTCCCAAGAGACCCAGTACTTC
>TRBD1|few|TRBJ2-7|TRBV30
CAGGQGVGEQYF
TGTGCCGGGGGACAGGGGGTCGGCGAGCAGTACTTC
>NA|NA|TRBJ2-5|TRBV24-1
CATRGTVQETQYF
TGTGCCACCAGAGGAACAGTCCAAGAGACCCAGTACTTC
>NA|many|TRBJ1-1|TRBV15
CATSRAGALNTEAFF
TGTGCCACCAGCAGGGCAGGGGCCTTGAACACTGAAGCTTTCTTT
>NA|many|TRBJ2-7|TRBV7-9
CASSPRDLYEQYF
TGTGCCAGCAGCCCCCGGGACCTTTACGAGCAGTACTTC
>NA|many|TRBJ2-7|TRBV10-3
CAIRDRQRSYEQYF
TGTGCCATCAGGGATAGACAGAGATCCTACGAGCAGTACTTC
>NA|NA|TRBJ1-3|TRBV7-9
CASSLAASGGNTIYF
TGTGCCAGCAGCTTAGCTGCCAGCGGAGGAAACACCATATATTTT
>NA|few|TRBJ1-6|TRBV2
CASSRDDSPLHF
TGTGCCAGCAGTAGGGACGATTCACCCCTCCACTTT
>NA|many|TRBJ1-6|TRBV6-1
CASSQRATGSSPLHF
TGTGCCAGCAGCCAGCGGGCCACCGGTAGTTCACCCCTCCACTTT
>TRBD2|few|TRBJ2-3|TRBV27
CASSLRPAGAVDTQYF
TGTGCCAGCAGTTTACGCCCAGCGGGAGCGGTAGATACGCAGTATTTT
>NA|NA|TRBJ1-6|TRBV24-1
CATSPRGRGPLGSPLHF
TGTGCCACCAGCCCCCGCGGCAGGGGACCTTTGGGTTCACCCCTCCACTTT
>TRBD2|NA|TRBJ2-1|TRBV3-1
CASSLELAPPGGTKGEQFF
TGTGCCAGCAGCCTGGAGCTAGCACCCCCGGGAGGGACGAAAGGTGAGCAGTTCTTC
>TRBD2|many|TRBJ2-1|TRBV20-1
CSARPRSGLADNEQFF
TGCAGTGCTAGACCCCGGTCGGGACTAGCGGACAATGAGCAGTTCTTC
>NA|NA|TRBJ2-2|TRBV19
CASSTDYLSYTGELFF
TGTGCCAGTAGTACTGACTACCTATCATACACCGGGGAGCTGTTTTTT
>TRBD2|NA|TRBJ2-2|TRBV9
CASSGGLAGVTGELFF
TGTGCCAGCAGCGGAGGACTAGCGGGTGTAACCGGGGAGCTGTTTTTT
>NA|many|TRBJ1-5|TRBV20-1
CSARAQGQPQHF
TGCAGTGCTAGGGCCCAGGGTCAGCCCCAGCATTTT
>NA|many|TRBJ2-1|TRBV12-3/TRBV12-4
CASSFRRAYNEQFF
TGTGCCAGCAGTTTTCGTCGCGCTTACAATGAGCAGTTCTTC
>NA|NA|TRBJ1-5|TRBV4-1
CASSQNSGTPYSNQPQHF
TGCGCCAGCAGCCAAAACTCCGGGACACCGTATAGCAATCAGCCCCAGCATTTT
>TRBD2|NA|TRBJ2-1|TRBV12-3/TRBV12-4
CTSRQLAGVTNEQFF
TGTACCAGCAGGCAACTAGCGGGAGTCACGAATGAGCAGTTCTTC
>TRBD1|NA|TRBJ2-7|TRBV29-1
CSVEGGRTGVREQYF
TGCAGCGTTGAAGGGGGGAGGACAGGGGTTAGGGAGCAGTACTTC
>TRBD2|many|TRBJ2-5|TRBV28
CASSLLVGRLTQYF
TGTGCCAGCAGCCTTCTCGTCGGGAGGTTGACCCAGTACTTC
>NA|many|TRBJ2-3|TRBV5-1
CASREQHGTQYF
TGCGCCAGCAGGGAGCAGCACGGTACGCAGTATTTT